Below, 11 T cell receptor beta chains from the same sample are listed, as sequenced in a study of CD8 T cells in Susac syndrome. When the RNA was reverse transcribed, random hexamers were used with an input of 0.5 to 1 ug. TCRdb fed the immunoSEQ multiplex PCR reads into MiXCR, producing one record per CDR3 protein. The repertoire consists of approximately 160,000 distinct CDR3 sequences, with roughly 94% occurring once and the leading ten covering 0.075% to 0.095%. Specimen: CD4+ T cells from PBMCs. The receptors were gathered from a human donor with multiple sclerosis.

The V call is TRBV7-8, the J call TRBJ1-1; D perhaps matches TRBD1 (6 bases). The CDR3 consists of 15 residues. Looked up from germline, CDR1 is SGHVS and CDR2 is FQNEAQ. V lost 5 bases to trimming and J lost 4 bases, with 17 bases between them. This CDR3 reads CASSQRRGGGTEAFF. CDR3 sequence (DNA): TGTGCCAGCAGCCAGAGGAGGGGGGGAGGCACTGAAGCTTTCTTT.

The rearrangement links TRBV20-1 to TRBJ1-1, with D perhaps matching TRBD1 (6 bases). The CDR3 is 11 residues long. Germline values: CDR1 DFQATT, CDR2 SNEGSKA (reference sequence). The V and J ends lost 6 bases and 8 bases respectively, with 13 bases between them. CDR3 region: CSAIPGHEAFF. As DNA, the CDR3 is TGCAGTGCCATACCGGGACACGAAGCTTTCTTT.

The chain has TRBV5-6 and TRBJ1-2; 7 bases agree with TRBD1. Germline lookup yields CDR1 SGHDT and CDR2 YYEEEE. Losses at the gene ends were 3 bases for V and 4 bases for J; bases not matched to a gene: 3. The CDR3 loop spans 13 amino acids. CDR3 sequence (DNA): TGTGCCAGCAGCTCCACAGGGGTCTATGGCTACACCTTC. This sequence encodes CASSSTGVYGYTF.

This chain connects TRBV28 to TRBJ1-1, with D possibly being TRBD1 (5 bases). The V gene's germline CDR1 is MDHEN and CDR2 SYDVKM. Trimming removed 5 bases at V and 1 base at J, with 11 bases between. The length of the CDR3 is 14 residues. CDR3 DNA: TGTGCCAGCAGTCACGGGACGGAGAACACTGAAGCTTTCTTT. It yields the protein CASSHGTENTEAFF.

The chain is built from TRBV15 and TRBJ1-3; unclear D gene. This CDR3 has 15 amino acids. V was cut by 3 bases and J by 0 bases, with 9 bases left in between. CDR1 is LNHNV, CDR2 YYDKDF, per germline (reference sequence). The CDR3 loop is CATSRDGNSGNTIYF. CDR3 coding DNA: TGTGCCACCAGCAGGGACGGAAACTCTGGAAACACCATATATTTT.

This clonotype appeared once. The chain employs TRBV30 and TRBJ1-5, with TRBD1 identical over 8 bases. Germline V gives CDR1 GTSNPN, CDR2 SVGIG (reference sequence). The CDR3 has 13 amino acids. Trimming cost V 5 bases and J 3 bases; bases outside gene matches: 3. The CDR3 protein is CAWGQGFNQPQHF. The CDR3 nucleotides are TGTGCCTGGGGACAGGGATTCAATCAGCCCCAGCATTTT.

This chain's CDR3 is CASSVGAPTGEQYF. As DNA, the CDR3 is TGTGCCAGCAGCGTAGGGGCCCCGACGGGCGAGCAGTACTTC. V and J are TRBV9 and TRBJ2-7; no clear D gene. Germline V lookup: CDR1 SGDLS, CDR2 YYNGEE. V lost 0 bases, J lost 6 bases, and 13 bases lay in between. The length of the CDR3 is 14 residues.

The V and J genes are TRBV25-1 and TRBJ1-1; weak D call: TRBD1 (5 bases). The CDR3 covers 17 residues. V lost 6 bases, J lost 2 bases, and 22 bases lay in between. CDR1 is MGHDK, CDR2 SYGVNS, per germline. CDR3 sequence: CASRNSPGQPENTEAFF. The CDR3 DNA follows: TGTGCCAGCAGAAACTCCCCGGGGCAACCTGAAAACACTGAAGCTTTCTTT.

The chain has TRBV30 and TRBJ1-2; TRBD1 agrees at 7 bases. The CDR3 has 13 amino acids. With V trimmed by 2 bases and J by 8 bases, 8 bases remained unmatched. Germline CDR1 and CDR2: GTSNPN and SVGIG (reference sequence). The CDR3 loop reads CAWSLTGMWGYTF. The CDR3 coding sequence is TGTGCCTGGAGTTTGACAGGGATGTGGGGCTACACCTTC.

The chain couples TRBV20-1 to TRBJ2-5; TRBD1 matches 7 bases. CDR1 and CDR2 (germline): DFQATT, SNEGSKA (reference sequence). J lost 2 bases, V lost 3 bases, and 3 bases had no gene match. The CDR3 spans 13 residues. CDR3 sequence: CSASYRGQETQYF. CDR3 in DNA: TGCAGTGCTAGTTACAGGGGTCAAGAGACCCAGTACTTC.

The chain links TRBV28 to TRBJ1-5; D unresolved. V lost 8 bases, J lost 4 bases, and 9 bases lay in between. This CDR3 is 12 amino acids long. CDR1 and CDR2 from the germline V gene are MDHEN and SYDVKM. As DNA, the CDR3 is TGTGCCAGCGAGAACCAGAATCAGCCCCAGCATTTT. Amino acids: CASENQNQPQHF.